Below are 30 T cell receptor beta chains sequenced from a single sample in a study of blood T cell repertoires in COVID-19. Here immunoSEQ multiplex PCR was the method, and the copy in TCRdb shows in-frame clones only, minus some. Found here are 200,000 or so clones, around 90% of them singletons; the top ten hold around 8.9%. The sample comprised PBMCs or T cells enriched from blood (not recorded which). Every receptor here comes from a woman aged 18-30 years who had recovered from COVID-19.

This clone was seen a handful of times. J is TRBJ1-3 and V is TRBV7-7; tentative D call: TRBD1 (5 bases). Germline CDR1 reads SSHAT; CDR2 reads FNYEAQ (reference sequence). The CDR3 is 17 amino acids. The V and J ends lost 2 bases and 2 bases respectively, with 16 bases between them. The CDR3 sequence: CASSLSRTIQPGNTIYF. CDR3 DNA sequence: TGTGCCAGCAGCTTATCCCGGACAATCCAACCTGGAAACACCATATATTTT.

The gene calls are TRBV2 and TRBJ2-7; tentative D call: TRBD2 (6 bases). CDR1 SNHLY and CDR2 FYNNEI come from the germline V gene. V was cut by 3 bases and J by 0 bases, with 9 bases left in between. The CDR3 totals 14 residues. As DNA, the CDR3 is TGTGCCAGCAGTGACGGGAGATTCTCCTACGAGCAGTACTTC. Protein: CASSDGRFSYEQYF.

The chain recombines TRBV5-1 with TRBJ1-6; D not resolved. The CDR3 is 17 amino acids. Germline CDR1 reads SGHRS; CDR2 reads YFSETQ. The V end lost 1 base, the J end lost 0 bases, and 11 bases lay between the germline ends. The CDR3 sequence: CASSLSGPSSYNSPLHF. Here the CDR3 DNA reads TGCGCCAGCAGCTTGAGCGGGCCTAGCTCCTATAATTCACCCCTCCACTTT.

This chain uses TRBV11-3 with TRBJ1-2, with 7 positions matching TRBD1. From germline, CDR1 is SGHNT and CDR2 YENEEA. This CDR3 is 15 amino acids long. Trimming took 4 bases from V and 8 from J; bases not matched to a gene: 13. CDR3 DNA: TGTGCCAGCAGCTCCTGTACTTGGACAGGTGTGGGCTACACCTTC. Its translation is CASSSCTWTGVGYTF. Full variable domain (remainder filled in from reference TRBV11-3 and TRBJ1-2): EAGVVQSPRYKIIEKKQPVAFWCNPISGHNTLYWYLQNLGQGPELLIRYENEEAVDDSQLPKDRFSAERLKGVDSTLKIQPAELGDSAVYLCASSSCTWTGVGYTFGSGTRLTVV.

This rearrangement joins TRBV28 to TRBJ1-5; 7 bases agree with TRBD1. The CDR3 has 14 amino acids. J was trimmed by 5 bases and V by 3 bases; bases with no gene match: 4. Per germline, CDR1 MDHEN and CDR2 SYDVKM. The CDR3 region has the DNA TGTGCCAGCAGTTTGACAGGGAATTATCAGCCCCAGCATTTT. Translation gives CASSLTGNYQPQHF.

The chain recombines TRBV10-1 with TRBJ2-7; TRBD1 is a possible D gene (5 bases). The CDR3 consists of 13 residues. Germline loops: CDR1 WNHNN, CDR2 SYGVQD (reference sequence). V was trimmed by 4 bases and J by 6 bases, leaving 13 bases between them. DNA for the CDR3: TGCGCCAGCAGTGCAGGCAGGGTCGGCGAGCAGTACTTC. This gives the protein CASSAGRVGEQYF.

V usage is TRBV7-8 and J usage is TRBJ2-7, with TRBD2 identical over 12 bases. V lost 4 bases to trimming and J lost 6 bases; unmatched junction nucleotides: 10. The CDR3 covers 16 residues. Germline CDR1 SGHVS, CDR2 FQNEAQ. Here the CDR3 DNA reads TGTGCCAGCAGCTATACTAGCGGGGGGCCGTCCCGCGAGCAGTACTTC. Its translation: CASSYTSGGPSREQYF.

CDR3 sequence: CAISESGGLGETQYF. The CDR3 bases are TGTGCCATCAGTGAGTCCGGGGGGCTGGGGGAGACCCAGTACTTC. This chain uses TRBV10-3 with TRBJ2-5, with D perhaps matching TRBD2 (7 bases). The CDR3 loop spans 15 amino acids. V gave up 0 bases and J gave up 5 bases, with 13 bases separating them. Germline CDR1 reads ENHRY; CDR2 reads SYGVKD.

J is TRBJ2-2 and V is TRBV30, with 9 bases that match TRBD2. Trimming took 4 bases from V and 3 from J; bases not matched to a gene: 6. Germline V gene lookup returns CDR1 GTSNPN and CDR2 SVGIG (reference sequence). The CDR3 runs 15 residues. Written as DNA, the CDR3 is TGTGCCTGGAACCGCGGGGGGGCCGACACCGGGGAGCTGTTTTTT. As protein: CAWNRGGADTGELFF.

The rearrangement links TRBV3-1 (or the pseudogene TRBV3-2) to TRBJ1-4, with a weak D call TRBD1 (5 bases). This CDR3 spans 16 amino acids. Germline CDR1 reads LGHDT; CDR2 reads YNNKEL (reference sequence). Between the trimmed V and J ends, which lost 1 base and 1 base, there was a span of 10 bases. CDR3 in DNA: TGTGCCAGCAGCCAAGGTTGGACAATAACTAATGAAAAACTGTTTTTT. Encoded protein: CASSQGWTITNEKLFF.

J is TRBJ2-3 and V is TRBV7-7, with a tentative D call TRBD2 (5 bases). The germline V and J ends were trimmed by 3 bases and 1 base, with 14 bases remaining between them. The CDR3 is 16 residues long. Germline V gene data show CDR1 as SSHAT and CDR2 as FNYEAQ (reference sequence). The CDR3 sequence: CASSFHIEEGTDTQYF. CDR3 DNA: TGTGCCAGCAGCTTTCACATCGAGGAGGGCACAGATACGCAGTATTTT.

The chain recombines TRBV28 with TRBJ2-7; 14 bases map to TRBD2. This CDR3 is built from 19 residues. CDR1 and CDR2 (germline): MDHEN, SYDVKM. After removal of 1 base from V and 1 base from J, the junction contained 9 bases not matched to a gene. DNA of the CDR3: TGTGCCAGCAGTTTATACATAAGAGGACTAGCGGGGGGTTCCTACGAGCAGTACTTC. Amino acids: CASSLYIRGLAGGSYEQYF.

This clone occurred once. This chain uses TRBV4-1 with TRBJ1-2; D remains ambiguous. The CDR3 has 15 amino acids. V lost 2 bases, J lost 2 bases, and 12 bases lay in between. Germline lookup yields CDR1 MGHRA and CDR2 YSYEKL. This chain's CDR3 is CASSQTRGFNYGYTF. CDR3 DNA sequence: TGCGCCAGCAGCCAAACTCGGGGTTTCAACTATGGCTACACCTTC.

The chain combines TRBV9 with TRBJ2-3; 9 bases line up with TRBD2. This CDR3 has 15 residues. V was pared by 4 bases and J by 1 base, with 4 bases of the junction left unmatched. Germline CDR1 is SGDLS and CDR2 is YYNGEE. CDR3 nucleotides: TGTGCCAGCAGCTTCTCTAGCGGGGGCACAGATACGCAGTATTTT. Protein sequence: CASSFSSGGTDTQYF.

The V gene is TRBV27, the J gene TRBJ1-1; 8 bases are shared with TRBD1. V dropped 1 base and J dropped 0; count of bases not matched to a gene: 4. CDR1 is MNHEY and CDR2 is SMNVEV in the germline V gene (reference sequence). The CDR3 sequence is 16 residues long. The CDR3 loop reads CASSLWGQVLNTEAFF. The CDR3 DNA sequence: TGTGCCAGCAGTTTATGGGGACAGGTCTTGAACACTGAAGCTTTCTTT.

The chain is built from TRBV7-9 and TRBJ2-7; no clear D. Germline V gives CDR1 SEHNR, CDR2 FQNEAQ (reference sequence). Trimming took 5 bases from V and 4 from J, leaving 15 bases between them. The CDR3 extends over 14 amino acids. CDR3 loop: CASSQPTPPYEQYF. The CDR3, as DNA: TGTGCCAGCAGCCAACCGACACCCCCGTACGAGCAGTACTTC.

The chain couples TRBV28 to TRBJ2-4, with 7 bases lining up with TRBD2. Germline V lookup: CDR1 MDHEN, CDR2 SYDVKM. The CDR3 spans 13 residues. V was pared by 5 bases and J by 8 bases, with 6 bases of the junction left unmatched. The chain's CDR3 is CASSLQGGDIQYF. The CDR3 coding sequence is TGTGCCAGCAGTCTTCAGGGAGGGGACATTCAGTACTTC.

The chain is built from TRBV3-1 (or the pseudogene TRBV3-2) and TRBJ1-1; D call uncertain. CDR1 and CDR2 (germline): LGHDT, YNNKEL (reference sequence). CDR3 length equals 14 residues. V was shortened by 2 bases and J by 3 bases, with 10 bases between the two germline ends. The CDR3 DNA reads TGTGCCAGCAGCCAATATGGAGAACACACTGAAGCTTTCTTT. Protein sequence: CASSQYGEHTEAFF.

This chain connects TRBV18 to TRBJ2-6; possibly TRBD1 for D (6 bases). The CDR3 runs to 17 residues. Germline lookup yields CDR1 KGHSH and CDR2 LQKENI. The V end lost 1 base, the J end lost 1 base, and 11 bases lay between the germline ends. The CDR3 DNA follows: TGTGCCAGCTCACCACGGGAAGGACAGTCTGGGGCCAACGTCCTGACTTTC. Encoded protein: CASSPREGQSGANVLTF.

The rearrangement uses TRBV5-6 and TRBJ2-1, with 14 positions matching TRBD2. V shed 4 bases, J shed 1 base, and the junction held 4 bases outside the gene matches. CDR3 length equals 17 residues. CDR1 and CDR2 from the germline V gene are SGHDT and YYEEEE. The CDR3 reads CASSPGLAGGSYNEQFF. The DNA for the CDR3 is TGTGCCAGCAGCCCAGGACTAGCGGGGGGATCCTACAATGAGCAGTTCTTC. The entire variable domain, with the rest obtained from reference TRBV5-6 and TRBJ2-1, is as follows: DAGVTQSPTHLIKTRGQQVTLRCSPKSGHDTVSWYQQALGQGPQFIFQYYEEEERQRGNFPDRFSGHQFPNYSSELNVNALLLGDSALYLCASSPGLAGGSYNEQFFGPGTRLTVL.

This sequence joins TRBV12-5 and TRBJ2-5; TRBD2 aligns across 8 bases. The CDR3 contains 18 residues. V was clipped by 0 bases and J by 9 bases; unmatched bases: 18. Germline V gives CDR1 LGHNT, CDR2 FRNRAP. In nucleotides, the CDR3 is TGTGCTAGTGGTTTGGTACTAGGGCGGGGGGCCCGCCAAGGGGCCCAGTACTTC. Translated, it gives CASGLVLGRGARQGAQYF.

The table lists this clone with a count of one. This rearrangement joins TRBV19 to TRBJ2-5, with D hard to call. From germline, CDR1 is LNHDA and CDR2 SQIVND (reference sequence). Trimming stripped 5 bases from V and 1 base from J, with 8 bases between. The CDR3 is 13 residues long. This chain's CDR3 is CASSVLSQETQYF. The CDR3 DNA follows: TGTGCCAGTAGTGTATTGTCCCAAGAGACCCAGTACTTC.

This sequence joins TRBV6-2 or TRBV6-3 and TRBJ1-1; D ambiguous. V lost 5 bases to trimming and J lost 6 bases, with 10 bases between them. This CDR3 is 12 amino acids long. Germline loops: CDR1 MNHEY, CDR2 SVGEGT. The CDR3 DNA reads as TGTGCCAGCAGTCTACAGTCTTCTGAAGCTTTCTTT. Encoded protein: CASSLQSSEAFF.

V and J are TRBV12-5 and TRBJ1-3, with D tentatively TRBD1 (5 bases). The germline V gene has CDR1 LGHNT and CDR2 FRNRAP. V was cut by 0 bases and J by 5 bases, with 32 bases left in between. The CDR3 loop spans 22 amino acids. The CDR3 DNA is TGTGCTAGTGGTTTGGTACCGTCTCCGGGCGGGACGGAGCCTAGGTTTCGAAACACCATATATTTT. Translated: CASGLVPSPGGTEPRFRNTIYF.

The V gene is TRBV6-1, the J gene TRBJ1-5; the match to TRBD1 covers 9 bases. Germline CDR1 and CDR2: MNHNS and SASEGT. The trim removed 3 bases at V and 7 bases at J, leaving 4 bases unmatched. CDR3 size: 14 residues. The CDR3 reads CASSEGQGTQPQHF. CDR3 coding DNA: TGTGCCAGCAGTGAGGGACAGGGTACACAGCCCCAGCATTTT.

This clone has only a few counts. The J gene is TRBJ1-2, the V gene TRBV28; TRBD1 agrees at 7 bases. J gave up 1 base and V 4 bases, and 9 bases lay outside the gene matches. Germline V CDR1 and CDR2: MDHEN, SYDVKM. The CDR3 consists of 16 residues. The CDR3 reads CASSYLTGALNYGYTF. CDR3 in DNA: TGTGCCAGCAGTTACCTTACAGGGGCCCTTAACTATGGCTACACCTTC.

The rearrangement joins TRBV30 to TRBJ1-5; D not certain. Germline CDR1 GTSNPN, CDR2 SVGIG (reference sequence). The CDR3 totals 19 residues. Between the trimmed V and J ends, which lost 2 bases and 1 base, there was a span of 24 bases. CDR3 amino acids: CAWSPQNAGFTGSNQPQHF. CDR3 DNA: TGTGCCTGGAGTCCTCAAAACGCGGGCTTCACGGGGAGCAATCAGCCCCAGCATTTT.

This clone has only one observation. V usage is TRBV28 and J usage is TRBJ1-3, with TRBD1 as a possible D gene (5 bases). Germline loops: CDR1 MDHEN, CDR2 SYDVKM. CDR3 length: 17 residues. Trimming pared 5 bases from V and 2 bases from J, leaving 19 bases between. Here the CDR3 DNA reads TGTGCCAGCAGTCAGATTCCAGGAGCAGGGCCTGGAAACACCATATATTTT. This gives the protein CASSQIPGAGPGNTIYF.

The chain combines TRBV28 with TRBJ1-6; TRBD1 matches at 7 bases. Germline CDR1 and CDR2: MDHEN and SYDVKM. The CDR3 covers 16 residues. V lost 8 bases to trimming and J lost 0 bases; unmatched junction nucleotides: 7. CDR3 DNA sequence: TGTGCCAGCCAGGACAGGTCGGACTCCTATAATTCACCCCTCCACTTT. As protein: CASQDRSDSYNSPLHF.

The J gene is TRBJ1-5, the V gene TRBV19; TRBD1 matches 11 bases. The V and J ends lost 5 bases and 2 bases, in that order; junction bases with no gene match: 5. The CDR3 loop spans 16 amino acids. Germline V CDR1 and CDR2: LNHDA, SQIVND (reference sequence). The CDR3 DNA sequence: TGTGCCAGTAGTTGGACAGGGGGCGCCGGCAATCAGCCCCAGCATTTT. The encoded protein is CASSWTGGAGNQPQHF.